A selection of T cell receptor beta chains follows, all from one sample in a study of blood T cell repertoires in COVID-19. Clones were sequenced by immunoSEQ multiplex PCR, and TCRdb holds only the in-frame ones, with some missing. The sample includes 85,000 to 100,000 clones, about 78% of them seen just once. Sequencing input: peripheral blood. The receptors originated from a man aged 50 to 60 who had recovered from COVID-19. Both conserved end residues are part of each CDR3. A D gene is named only where the DNA matches it firmly. Size tells how often a clone was seen (once, few, many) or the class of an expanded clone, and some rows leave it out.

D gene	V gene	J gene	clone size	CDR3 protein	CDR3 DNA
NA	TRBV28	TRBJ2-7	NA	CASSPGTSRYSYEQYF	TGTGCCAGCAGCCCCGGGACTTCCCGTTACTCCTACGAGCAGTACTTC
TRBD2	TRBV18	TRBJ2-7	NA	CASSPSSGSSYEQYF	TGTGCCAGCTCACCGTCCAGCGGGAGCTCCTACGAGCAGTACTTC
NA	TRBV5-3	TRBJ2-7	NA	CARSSLTGTGEQYF	TGTGCCAGAAGCTCCCTCACAGGGACGGGAGAGCAGTACTTC
TRBD1	TRBV3-1/TRBV3-2	TRBJ1-6	NA	CASSQETGRSPLHF	TGTGCCAGCAGCCAAGAGACAGGGCGTTCACCCCTCCACTTT
TRBD1	TRBV19	TRBJ1-5	few	CASRNRGLEPQHF	TGTGCCAGCCGCAACAGGGGGCTGGAGCCCCAGCATTTT
NA	TRBV3-1/TRBV3-2	TRBJ2-7	NA	CASSQDEAGRRYF	TGTGCCAGCAGCCAAGATGAGGCAGGGCGGCGGTACTTC
NA	TRBV18	TRBJ2-3	NA	CASSPMRASTDTQYF	TGTGCCAGCTCACCAATGAGGGCTAGCACAGATACGCAGTATTTT
TRBD1	TRBV19	TRBJ1-2	NA	CASRTGINYGYTF	TGTGCCAGTAGGACAGGGATTAACTATGGCTACACCTTC
TRBD2	TRBV9	TRBJ2-2	NA	CASSVRSGSLGTGELFF	TGTGCCAGCAGCGTACGTAGCGGGAGTTTGGGCACCGGGGAGCTGTTTTTT
NA	TRBV7-7	TRBJ2-1	NA	CASSLFSGPENEQFF	TGTGCCAGCAGCCTCTTTAGCGGCCCCGAGAATGAGCAGTTCTTC
NA	TRBV7-2	TRBJ2-1	few	CASSRASGIYNEQFF	TGTGCCAGCAGCAGGGCGTCGGGGATCTACAATGAGCAGTTCTTC
TRBD1	TRBV19	TRBJ1-1	NA	CASSSQRTGPNTEAFF	TGTGCCAGTAGTTCGCAAAGGACAGGACCGAACACTGAAGCTTTCTTT
NA	TRBV28	TRBJ1-5	NA	CASSLPLSNQPQHF	TGTGCCAGCAGTCTTCCTCTAAGCAATCAGCCCCAGCATTTT
TRBD2	TRBV11-2	TRBJ2-1	NA	CASSLWTSGRNEQFF	TGTGCCAGCAGCCTGTGGACTAGCGGGAGAAATGAGCAGTTCTTC
NA	TRBV28	TRBJ2-2	NA	CASSFSGFTGELFF	TGTGCCAGCAGTTTTTCGGGTTTTACCGGGGAGCTGTTTTTT
NA	TRBV5-1	TRBJ2-5	NA	CASSLGDSQETQYF	TGCGCCAGCAGCTTGGGTGACAGCCAAGAGACCCAGTACTTC
NA	TRBV5-8	TRBJ2-3	NA	CASSLQGKADTQYF	TGTGCCAGCAGCTTGCAGGGGAAAGCAGATACGCAGTATTTT
NA	TRBV12-3/TRBV12-4	TRBJ1-2	NA	CASSSGRYGYTF	TGTGCCAGCAGTTCCGGTCGGTATGGCTACACCTTC
NA	TRBV6-1	TRBJ2-2	once	CASSEYSAVAGELFF	TGTGCCAGCAGTGAGTACTCCGCTGTCGCCGGGGAGCTGTTTTTT
TRBD1	TRBV7-9	TRBJ2-7	NA	CASSTKGQGGEQYF	TGTGCCAGCAGCACTAAGGGACAGGGAGGCGAGCAGTACTTC
TRBD2	TRBV5-4	TRBJ2-1	many	CASSFTSGDQVMRFF	TGTGCCAGCAGCTTTACTAGCGGGGACCAGGTTATGAGGTTCTTC
NA	TRBV7-2	TRBJ1-5	NA	CASSLYNPSLNQPQHF	TGTGCCAGCAGCTTATATAACCCGAGCCTAAATCAGCCCCAGCATTTT
NA	TRBV6-6	TRBJ1-5	NA	CASSSSGSGQPQHF	TGTGCCAGCAGTTCCTCGGGCTCGGGGCAGCCCCAGCATTTT
NA	TRBV21-1	TRBJ2-2	NA	CASSKLTGGDTGELFF	TGTGCCAGCAGCAAACTGACAGGGGGGGATACCGGGGAGCTGTTTTTT
TRBD1	TRBV6-5	TRBJ1-2	NA	CASSRQGAYGYTF	TGTGCCAGCAGTCGACAGGGGGCGTATGGCTACACCTTC
NA	TRBV19	TRBJ1-1	NA	CASRTGNTEAFF	TGTGCCAGTAGGACAGGGAACACTGAAGCTTTCTTT
NA	TRBV3-1/TRBV3-2	TRBJ2-1	once	CASNPSGSWNEQFF	TGTGCCAGCAACCCCTCCGGGAGTTGGAATGAGCAGTTCTTC
NA	TRBV4-2	TRBJ2-3	NA	CASSQAGDTQYF	TGTGCCAGCAGCCAAGCAGGAGATACGCAGTATTTT
NA	TRBV11-2	TRBJ1-1	NA	CASSRQYTEAFF	TGTGCCAGCAGCCGACAGTACACTGAAGCTTTCTTT
NA	TRBV6-5	TRBJ1-6	medium-sized	CASRDNYNSPLHF	TGTGCCAGCAGGGACAACTATAATTCACCCCTCCACTTT
NA	TRBV7-9	TRBJ1-1	few	CASSLRRNEAFF	TGTGCCAGCAGCTTAAGGAGAAATGAAGCTTTCTTT
TRBD1	TRBV2	TRBJ1-2	NA	CASSPTGDYGYTF	TGTGCCAGCAGTCCAACAGGGGACTATGGCTACACCTTC
NA	TRBV6-4	TRBJ1-5	NA	CASSVHSHQPQHF	TGTGCCAGCAGTGTCCATAGTCATCAGCCCCAGCATTTT
NA	TRBV1	TRBJ2-1	NA	CTSSQENSGLAPMNEQFF	TGCACCAGCAGCCAAGAGAATTCAGGACTAGCACCCATGAATGAGCAGTTCTTC
TRBD1	TRBV6-5	TRBJ1-2	few	CASSYFLGTGVGGYTF	TGTGCCAGCAGTTACTTTCTCGGGACAGGGGTGGGTGGCTACACCTTC
TRBD1	TRBV4-1	TRBJ1-2	many	CASSHGQGARGYTF	TGCGCCAGCAGCCATGGACAGGGGGCTAGGGGCTACACCTTC
NA	TRBV7-9	TRBJ2-3	NA	CASSLVSGSTDTQYF	TGTGCCAGCAGCTTAGTAAGCGGGAGCACAGATACGCAGTATTTT
NA	TRBV5-6	TRBJ1-6	NA	CASSLTSGANSPLHF	TGTGCCAGCAGCTTGACCTCAGGGGCCAATTCACCCCTCCACTTT
NA	TRBV12-5	TRBJ2-7	NA	CASGLERAYEQYF	TGTGCTAGTGGTTTGGAGAGGGCCTACGAGCAGTACTTC
TRBD1	TRBV28	TRBJ1-4	once	CASSYGTDATNEKLFF	TGTGCCAGCAGCTACGGGACAGATGCAACTAATGAAAAACTGTTTTTT
NA	TRBV5-1	TRBJ1-1	few	CASSLGFGGSPEAFF	TGCGCCAGCAGCTTGGGATTCGGGGGAAGCCCTGAAGCTTTCTTT
TRBD1	TRBV10-1	TRBJ1-1	NA	CASSQQGEPLTF	TGCGCCAGCAGTCAACAGGGGGAACCCCTCACGTTT
TRBD1	TRBV7-7	TRBJ2-5	NA	CASSPGQGRGETQYF	TGTGCCAGCAGCCCCGGACAGGGGAGGGGGGAGACCCAGTACTTC
TRBD1	TRBV6-5	TRBJ1-5	NA	CASSRDSLKPQHF	TGTGCCAGCAGTCGGGACAGTCTAAAGCCCCAGCATTTT
TRBD1	TRBV29-1	TRBJ2-3	few	CSAERGTGGAGTDTQYF	TGCAGCGCCGAAAGGGGGACAGGGGGCGCGGGCACAGATACGCAGTATTTT